This T cell receptor beta chain was observed in a study of shared clonotypes between healthy human individuals. Assay used: immunoSEQ multiplex PCR; TCRdb lists only in-frame clones, some missing. The sample gives over a million clones, roughly 98.5% of which show up once; roughly 0.35% is in the top ten. This CDR3 comprises 11 residues. Germline V gives CDR1 DFQATT, CDR2 SNEGSKA (reference sequence). Trimming cost V 3 bases and J 5 bases, with 8 bases left between them. For this clone: Its specificity is not known.

Points from the study as a whole: Generation of non-shared clonotypes was less probable than generation of clonotypes shared by all four donors. For naive CD4 cells, roughly 4.6% of clonotypes were shared across a few donors.

Sequencing used naive CD4+ T cells sorted from blood. As for subset: CD45RA+ positively selected. The rearrangement links TRBV20-1 to TRBJ2-7; the D is unclear. The clonotype was recovered from a man aged 25 to 45 in good health. Here the CDR3 reads CSASRSHEQYF. Here the CDR3 DNA reads TGCAGTGCTAGTCGGTCCCACGAGCAGTACTTC.